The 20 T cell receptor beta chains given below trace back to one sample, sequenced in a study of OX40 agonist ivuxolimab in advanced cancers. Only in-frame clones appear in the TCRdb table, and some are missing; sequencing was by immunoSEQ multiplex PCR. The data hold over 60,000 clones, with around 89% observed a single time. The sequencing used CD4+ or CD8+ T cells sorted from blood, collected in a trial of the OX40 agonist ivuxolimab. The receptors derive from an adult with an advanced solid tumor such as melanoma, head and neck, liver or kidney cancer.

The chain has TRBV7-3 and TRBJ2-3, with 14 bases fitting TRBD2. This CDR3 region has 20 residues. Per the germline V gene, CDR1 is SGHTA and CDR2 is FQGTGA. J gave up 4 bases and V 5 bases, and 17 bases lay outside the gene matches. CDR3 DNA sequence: TGTGCCAGCAGCCCCGGGACTAGCGGGAGCTGGGTTGGACGGTCAGATACGCAGTATTTT. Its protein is CASSPGTSGSWVGRSDTQYF.

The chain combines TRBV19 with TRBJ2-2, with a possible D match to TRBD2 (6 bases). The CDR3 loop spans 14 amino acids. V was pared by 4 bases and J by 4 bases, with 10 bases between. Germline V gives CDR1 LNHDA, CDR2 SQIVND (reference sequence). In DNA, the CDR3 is TGTGCCAGTAGTAGCGGAGGGAGCACCGGGGAGCTGTTTTTT. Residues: CASSSGGSTGELFF.

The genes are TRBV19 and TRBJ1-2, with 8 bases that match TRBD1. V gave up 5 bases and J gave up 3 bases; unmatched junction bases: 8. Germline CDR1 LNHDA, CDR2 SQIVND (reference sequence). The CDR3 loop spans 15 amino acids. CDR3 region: CASSPIGQGYYGYTF. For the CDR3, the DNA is TGTGCCAGTAGTCCGATCGGACAGGGCTACTATGGCTACACCTTC.

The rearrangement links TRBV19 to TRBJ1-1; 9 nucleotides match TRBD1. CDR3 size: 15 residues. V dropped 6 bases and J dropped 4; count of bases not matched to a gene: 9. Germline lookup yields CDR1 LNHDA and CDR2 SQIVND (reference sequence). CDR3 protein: CASSSPGQGSTEAFF. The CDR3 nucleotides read TGTGCCAGTAGCTCACCGGGACAGGGAAGCACTGAAGCTTTCTTT.

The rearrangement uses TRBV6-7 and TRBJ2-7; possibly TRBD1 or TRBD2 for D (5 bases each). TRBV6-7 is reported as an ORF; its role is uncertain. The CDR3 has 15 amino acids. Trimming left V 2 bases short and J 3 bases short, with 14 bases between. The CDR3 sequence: CASSYGPGRNYEQYF. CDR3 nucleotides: TGTGCCAGCAGTTACGGGCCGGGACGGAACTACGAGCAGTACTTC.

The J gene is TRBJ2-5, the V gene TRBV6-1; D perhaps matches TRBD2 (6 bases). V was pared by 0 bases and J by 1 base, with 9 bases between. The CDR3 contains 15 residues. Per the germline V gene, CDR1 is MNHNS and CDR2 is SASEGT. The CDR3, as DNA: TGTGCCAGCAGTGAAGCCGGAGGGTCCCAAGAGACCCAGTACTTC. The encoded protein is CASSEAGGSQETQYF.

The chain's CDR3 is CASSLGTANTEAFF. The CDR3 DNA follows: TGTGCCAGCAGCTTAGGGACAGCTAACACTGAAGCTTTCTTT. The rearrangement uses TRBV7-8 and TRBJ1-1; D perhaps matches TRBD1 (6 bases). CDR1 SGHVS and CDR2 FQNEAQ come from the germline V gene. Trimming left V 1 base short and J 2 bases short, with 8 bases between. The CDR3 runs 14 residues.

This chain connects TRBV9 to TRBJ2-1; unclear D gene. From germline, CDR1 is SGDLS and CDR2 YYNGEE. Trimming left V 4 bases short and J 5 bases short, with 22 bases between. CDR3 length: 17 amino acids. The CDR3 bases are TGTGCCAGCAGCCAAAAGATGGACCAAGCCTTCCACAATGAGCAGTTCTTC. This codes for CASSQKMDQAFHNEQFF.

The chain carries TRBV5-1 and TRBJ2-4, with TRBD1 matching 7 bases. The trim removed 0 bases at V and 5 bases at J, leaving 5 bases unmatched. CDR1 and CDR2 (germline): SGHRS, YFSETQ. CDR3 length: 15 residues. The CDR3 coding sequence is TGCGCCAGCAGCTTGGCGGGACAGCGAGAAAACATTCAGTACTTC. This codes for CASSLAGQRENIQYF.

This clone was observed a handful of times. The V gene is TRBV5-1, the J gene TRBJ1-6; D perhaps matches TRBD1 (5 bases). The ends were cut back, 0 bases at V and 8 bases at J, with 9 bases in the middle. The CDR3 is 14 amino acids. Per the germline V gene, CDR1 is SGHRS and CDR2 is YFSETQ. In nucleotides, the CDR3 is TGCGCCAGCAGCTTGGAGGGGTCTCATTCACCCCTCCACTTT. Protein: CASSLEGSHSPLHF. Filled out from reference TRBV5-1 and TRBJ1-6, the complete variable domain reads KAGVTQTPRYLIKTRGQQVTLSCSPISGHRSVSWYQQTPGQGLQFLFEYFSETQRNKGNFPGRFSGRQFSNSRSEMNVSTLELGDSALYLCASSLEGSHSPLHFGNGTRLTVT.

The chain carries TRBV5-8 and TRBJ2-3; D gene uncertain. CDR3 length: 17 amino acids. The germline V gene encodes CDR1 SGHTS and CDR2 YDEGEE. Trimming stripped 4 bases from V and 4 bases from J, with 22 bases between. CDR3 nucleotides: TGTGCCAGCAGCCCCTTCCCGTTGGTCACAAAGCCAGATACGCAGTATTTT. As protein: CASSPFPLVTKPDTQYF.

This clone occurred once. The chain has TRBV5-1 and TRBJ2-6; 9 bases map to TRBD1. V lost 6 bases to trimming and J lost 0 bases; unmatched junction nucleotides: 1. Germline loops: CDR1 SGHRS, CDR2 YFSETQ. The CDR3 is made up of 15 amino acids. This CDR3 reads CASMTGGSGANVLTF. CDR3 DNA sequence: TGCGCCAGCATGACAGGGGGCTCTGGGGCCAACGTCCTGACTTTC.

The CDR3 loop reads CASRRQGGHSPLHF. CDR3 coding DNA: TGTGCCAGCAGGCGTCAGGGTGGCCATTCACCCCTCCACTTT. The chain combines TRBV7-2 with TRBJ1-6, with a possible D match to TRBD1 (5 bases). The CDR3 runs to 14 residues. Between the trimmed V and J ends, which lost 6 bases and 8 bases, there was a span of 14 bases. Germline values: CDR1 SGHTA, CDR2 FQGNSA.

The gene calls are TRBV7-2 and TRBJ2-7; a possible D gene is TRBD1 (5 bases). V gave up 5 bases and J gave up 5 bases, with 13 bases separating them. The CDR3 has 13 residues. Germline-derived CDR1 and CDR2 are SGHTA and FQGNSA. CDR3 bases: TGTGCCAGCAGCCCCCGGACGGACAACGAGCAGTACTTC. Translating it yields CASSPRTDNEQYF.

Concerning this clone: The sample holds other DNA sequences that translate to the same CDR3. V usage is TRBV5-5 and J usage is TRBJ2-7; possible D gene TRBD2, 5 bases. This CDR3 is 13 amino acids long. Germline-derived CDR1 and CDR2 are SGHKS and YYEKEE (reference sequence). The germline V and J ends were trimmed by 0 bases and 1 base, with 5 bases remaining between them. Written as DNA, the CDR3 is TGTGCCAGCAGCTTGGCGGGATCCTACGAGCAGTACTTC. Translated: CASSLAGSYEQYF.

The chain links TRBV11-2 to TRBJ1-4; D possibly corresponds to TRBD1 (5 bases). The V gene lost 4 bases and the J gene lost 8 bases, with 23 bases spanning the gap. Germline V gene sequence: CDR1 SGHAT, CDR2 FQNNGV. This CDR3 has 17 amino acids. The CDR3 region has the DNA TGTGCCAGCAGCTCCCTCGCAGGACGGAGGGGTGGAGAAAAACTGTTTTTT. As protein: CASSSLAGRRGGEKLFF.

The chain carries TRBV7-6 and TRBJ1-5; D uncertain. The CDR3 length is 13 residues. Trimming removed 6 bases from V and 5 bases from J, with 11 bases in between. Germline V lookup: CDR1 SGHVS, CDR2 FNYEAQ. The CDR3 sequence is CASSPRMDQPQHF. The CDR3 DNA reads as TGTGCCAGCAGTCCAAGGATGGATCAGCCCCAGCATTTT.

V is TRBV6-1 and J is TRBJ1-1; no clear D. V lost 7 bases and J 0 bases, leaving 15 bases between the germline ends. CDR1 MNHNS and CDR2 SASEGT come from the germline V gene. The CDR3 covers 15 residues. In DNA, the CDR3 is TGTGCCAGCACCCCCAAGTACAGCATGAACACTGAAGCTTTCTTT. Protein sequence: CASTPKYSMNTEAFF.

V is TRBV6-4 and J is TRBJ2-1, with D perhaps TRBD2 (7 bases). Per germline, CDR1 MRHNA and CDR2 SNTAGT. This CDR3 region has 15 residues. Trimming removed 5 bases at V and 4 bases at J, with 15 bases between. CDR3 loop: CASSLEAGAYNEQFF. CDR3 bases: TGTGCCAGCAGTTTAGAGGCGGGGGCTTACAATGAGCAGTTCTTC.

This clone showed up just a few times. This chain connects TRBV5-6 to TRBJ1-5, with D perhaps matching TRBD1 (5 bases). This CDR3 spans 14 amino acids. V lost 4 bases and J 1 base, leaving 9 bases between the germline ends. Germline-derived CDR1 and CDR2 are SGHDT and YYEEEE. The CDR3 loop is CASSRGESNQPQHF. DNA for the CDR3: TGTGCCAGCAGCCGGGGGGAGAGCAATCAGCCCCAGCATTTT.